The 5 T cell receptor beta chains presented below share a single source sample, sequenced in a study of T cells in Graves' hyperthyroidism and ophthalmopathy (dated by TCRdb to the late 2010s). The receptor library was made with multiplex PCR. This sample was sequenced with an Illumina HiSeq 2000. The TCR beta CDR3 regions were amplified from RNA transcripts. The first round of RT-PCR for the TCR CDR3 was performed with the HTBI primer set and the Qiagen OneStep RT-PCR kit. TCRdb trimmed the raw reads at Q25, called clones with MiXCR and kept productive beta chains. Records with the same CDR3 protein are collapsed into one entry carrying the most frequent genes and DNA. Recorded for this sample are fewer than 600,000 distinct CDR3 sequences; around 15% of them occurred a single time. The ten largest clones capture about a sixth of the sample. The sample comprised blood. All receptors derive from a woman between 18 and 29 years old with Graves' hyperthyroidism.

This clonotype was seen repeatedly, ten times or more. This chain uses TRBV6-1 with TRBJ1-5; D is uncertain. The CDR3 contains 15 residues. V lost 7 bases and J lost 0, with 13 bases in between. Germline CDR1 and CDR2: MNHNS and SASEGT. The CDR3 DNA is TGTGCCAGCAAAGAGGTCCCGGTTAGCAATCAGCCCCAGCATTTT. It specifies CASKEVPVSNQPQHF.

A few counts support this clonotype. The gene calls are TRBV27 and TRBJ2-2; 12 nucleotides agree with TRBD1. Germline loops: CDR1 MNHEY, CDR2 SMNVEV (reference sequence). This CDR3 has 17 residues. V lost 5 bases, J lost 7 bases, and 11 bases stayed unmatched. This chain's CDR3 is CASSLTPGTGGIGELFF. Written as DNA, the CDR3 is TGTGCCAGCAGTCTCACTCCCGGGACAGGGGGCATCGGGGAGCTGTTTTTT.

In this sample, this clonotype turned up many times. J is TRBJ1-2 and V is TRBV12-3 or TRBV12-4; D gene unclear. The ends were cut back, 6 bases at V and 5 bases at J, with 19 bases in the middle. The CDR3 has 15 amino acids. CDR3 sequence reads: CASRPNSDAKYGYTF. CDR3 bases: TGTGCCAGCAGGCCCAACAGCGACGCCAAGTATGGCTACACCTTC.

This clonotype has just one count. The V gene is TRBV4-1, the J gene TRBJ2-1, with D possibly TRBD2 on 6 matching bases. This CDR3 is 15 amino acids long. Germline V lookup: CDR1 MGHRA, CDR2 YSYEKL. V shed 1 base and J shed 4 bases, with 11 bases lying between them. CDR3 amino acids: CASSQGEDGYNEQFF. DNA of the CDR3: TGCGCCAGCAGCCAAGGGGAGGACGGATACAATGAGCAGTTCTTC.

This clonotype was detected many times. The chain couples TRBV20-1 to TRBJ2-3; 7 bases match TRBD2. Germline V gene lookup returns CDR1 DFQATT and CDR2 SNEGSKA (reference sequence). After removal of 6 bases from V and 1 base from J, the junction contained 7 bases not matched to a gene. There are 14 residues in the CDR3. CDR3 region: CSAEAGRGTDTQYF. CDR3 bases: TGCAGTGCCGAAGCGGGACGGGGCACAGATACGCAGTATTTT.